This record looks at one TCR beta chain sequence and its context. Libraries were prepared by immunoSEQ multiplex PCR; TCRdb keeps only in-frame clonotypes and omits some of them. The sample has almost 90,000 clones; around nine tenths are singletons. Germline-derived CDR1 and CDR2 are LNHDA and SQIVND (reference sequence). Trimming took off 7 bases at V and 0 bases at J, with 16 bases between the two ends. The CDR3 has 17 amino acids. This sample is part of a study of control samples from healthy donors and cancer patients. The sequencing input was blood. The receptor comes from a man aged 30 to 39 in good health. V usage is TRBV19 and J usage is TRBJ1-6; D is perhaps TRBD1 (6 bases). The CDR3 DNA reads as TGTGCCAGTACCTTGGGACACTTAAGCTCCTATAATTCACCCCTCCACTTT. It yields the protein CASTLGHLSSYNSPLHF.